This is a list of T cell receptor beta chains from one sample in a study of identical twins. TCRdb analysed the 5' RACE reads with MiXCR anew, one entry per CDR3 protein. The sample holds under 300,000 distinct CDR3 sequences, 12% seen once. The sample also formed part of further work on yellow fever vaccine responses in identical twins.

Sequenced sample: memory (CD45RO+) T cells sorted from blood. All receptors derive from a woman aged 18-29 years in good health. The conserved cysteine and the conserved F or W are not part of the CDR3 here.

J	V	CDR3
TRBJ2-1	TRBV2	ASSVRDFYNEQF
TRBJ2-7	TRBV11-2	ASSLGRQESF
TRBJ2-3	TRBV4-3	ASSSPSPGDTQY
TRBJ2-4	TRBV5-1	ASSLTSEAKNIQY
TRBJ2-1	TRBV20-1	SASPLAGVGNEQF
TRBJ2-7	TRBV12-3/TRBV12-4	ASSPGLAGGPSSYEQY
TRBJ2-7	TRBV7-9	ASSASGRDEQY
TRBJ2-7	TRBV7-2	ASRLSGTHYEQY
TRBJ2-3	TRBV10-3	AISESRGLTDTQY
TRBJ2-7	TRBV5-4	ASSRQGVGEQY
TRBJ2-7	TRBV28	ASSWTSGSPYEQY
TRBJ2-7	TRBV7-9	ASAGNDWYEQY
TRBJ2-1	TRBV28	ASSPSKTSGEQF
TRBJ2-1	TRBV5-1	ASRPDSRGSYNEQF
TRBJ1-1	TRBV10-1	ASSEGDTEAF
TRBJ1-2	TRBV3-1	ASTPRGDYGYT
TRBJ1-3	TRBV7-2	ASSHPRYSSGNTIY
TRBJ2-7	TRBV10-3	AISDFRRGSDEQY
TRBJ1-2	TRBV2	ASSEALGADNYGYT
TRBJ2-7	TRBV2	ASGGIRLAGVRSSYEQY
TRBJ2-1	TRBV10-3	AISGQEWSNEQF
TRBJ2-2	TRBV29-1	SAARGGNTGELF
TRBJ2-7	TRBV18	ASSPSRGTYEQY
TRBJ2-3	TRBV7-9	ASSPDDRGSTDTQY
TRBJ2-7	TRBV18	ASSPGLAGSSYEQY
TRBJ2-7	TRBV7-2	ASSLGLAGGKEQY
TRBJ2-5	TRBV6-1	ASTAIVGGSETQY
TRBJ2-5	TRBV5-1	ASSSAGGRQETQY
TRBJ2-7	TRBV10-3	AISPDGWYEQY
TRBJ2-4	TRBV20-1	SAPRQQLNIQY
TRBJ2-6	TRBV20-1	SASVPTERVGANVLT
TRBJ2-6	TRBV25-1	ASSDRAGTGRSGPNVLT
TRBJ2-2	TRBV5-1	ASSLRRQGSTGELF
TRBJ1-6	TRBV14	ASSQWERNSPLH
TRBJ2-5	TRBV4-2	ASSPTGLETQY
TRBJ2-2	TRBV15	ATSRQGASTGELF
TRBJ2-7	TRBV6-2/TRBV6-3	ASRPGQAYEQY
TRBJ2-1	TRBV14	ASSLRRTSGMYNEQF
TRBJ2-3	TRBV5-1	ASSLDSRLVPDTQY
TRBJ2-5	TRBV7-3	ASSPGGGGPLTQY
TRBJ2-6	TRBV29-1	SATVGANVLT
TRBJ1-2	TRBV6-6	ASSPADRYGYT
TRBJ2-7	TRBV15	ASSIGGDRGGEQY
TRBJ1-5	TRBV12-3/TRBV12-4	ASSWGGNQPQH
TRBJ2-1	TRBV30	AWSAGTGNEQF
TRBJ2-7	TRBV27	ASSLAWDTSYEQY
TRBJ1-2	TRBV28	ASRKTGLAYGYT
TRBJ2-3	TRBV5-1	ASSLGGYTDTQY
TRBJ2-3	TRBV11-3	ASSLEPGHTQY
TRBJ2-2	TRBV5-5	ASSTGSRGLGTGELF
TRBJ2-1	TRBV3-1	ASSQAGGQTSEQF
TRBJ2-7	TRBV11-2	ASSSNRGNNEQY
TRBJ1-2	TRBV20-1	SAVPGQGYGYT
TRBJ1-6	TRBV2	ASGPGGNSPLH
TRBJ1-5	TRBV6-2/TRBV6-3	ASSYSSINQPQH
TRBJ2-1	TRBV7-2	ASSLVGLAGDEQF
TRBJ2-7	TRBV6-5	ASSYSTVAMGYEQY
TRBJ1-3	TRBV12-1	ASSFGHLKTGNTIY
TRBJ2-1	TRBV28	ASSGTSGIRNEQF
TRBJ2-7	TRBV27	ASSLQITYEQY